This T cell receptor (beta chain) was documented in a study of T cell responses to AZD1222 COVID-19 vaccine. Study results and limitations: A mostly white British donor set with more females was recruited, and clonal diversity was possibly underestimated. Repertoire sampling occurred only after the peak T cell response.

This CDR3 is 13 amino acids long. Trimming shortened V by 3 bases and J by 4 bases, and 9 bases separated the two germline ends. Germline values: CDR1 MNHEY, CDR2 SMNVEV (reference sequence). Here immunoSEQ multiplex PCR was the method, and the copy in TCRdb shows in-frame clones only, minus some. The table includes roughly 260,000 clones, 85% to 95% detected once. As concerns this clone: Antigen: not known.

This material consisted of peripheral blood, taken on day 0 of AZD1222 vaccination. This receptor was obtained from an adult in good health. The chain recombines TRBV27 with TRBJ1-1; no firm D call. The CDR3 DNA sequence: TGTGCCAGCAGTTTTCACCTGACCACTGAAGCTTTCTTT. As protein: CASSFHLTTEAFF.